The 19 T cell receptor beta chains in this list originate from one sample, sequenced in a study of long-term antiretroviral therapy in people with HIV. Researchers report immunoSEQ v3.0 was run at survey level. Here immunoSEQ multiplex PCR was the method, and the copy in TCRdb shows in-frame clones only, minus some. Altogether around 15,000 clones are present, about 88% being singletons, with the ten largest covering about 8%. The source material was unsorted PBMCs, sampled 0.1 years after starting antiretroviral therapy. These receptors were collected from a man younger than 30 with HIV.

The genes are TRBV19 and TRBJ2-4; either TRBD1 or TRBD2 may supply D (6 bases each). The CDR3 is 20 residues long. Trimming left V 6 bases short and J 0 bases short, with 27 bases between. Germline V CDR1 and CDR2: LNHDA, SQIVND (reference sequence). The CDR3 bases are TGTGCCAGTAGCATACGGGGGCGGGGATCCGAGGACATAGCCAAAAACATTCAGTACTTC. Translating gives CASSIRGRGSEDIAKNIQYF. Full variable domain (rest looked up from reference TRBV19 and TRBJ2-4): DGGITQSPKYLFRKEGQNVTLSCEQNLNHDAMYWYRQDPGQGLRLIYYSQIVNDFQKGDIAEGYSVSREKKESFPLTVTSAQKNPTAFYLCASSIRGRGSEDIAKNIQYFGAGTRLSVL.

J is TRBJ1-1 and V is TRBV5-6, with D maybe TRBD1 (5 bases). Between the trimmed V and J ends, which lost 4 bases and 1 base, there was a span of 11 bases. This CDR3 has 14 amino acids. Per germline, CDR1 SGHDT and CDR2 YYEEEE. CDR3 protein: CASSGGPGNTEAFF. The DNA for the CDR3 is TGTGCCAGCAGCGGGGGACCGGGGAACACTGAAGCTTTCTTT.

V is TRBV5-1 and J is TRBJ1-6; 9 bases match TRBD1. The CDR3 contains 15 residues. Trimming took 4 bases from V and 9 from J; bases not matched to a gene: 8. In germline, CDR1 is SGHRS, CDR2 YFSETQ. Here the CDR3 reads CASSATGTGTSPLHF. The CDR3 nucleotides read TGCGCCAGCAGCGCTACCGGGACAGGGACTTCACCCCTCCACTTT.

The rearrangement joins TRBV5-8 to TRBJ2-1; 9 positions match TRBD2. This CDR3 has 14 amino acids. Germline CDR1 and CDR2: SGHTS and YDEGEE. Unmatched junction bases numbered 7, after V lost 3 bases and J lost 9 bases. CDR3 coding DNA: TGTGCCAGCAGCTACCAAGCGGGGGGCGCTGAGCAGTTCTTC. Amino acid sequence: CASSYQAGGAEQFF.

The chain links TRBV6-1 to TRBJ2-7; D might be TRBD1 or TRBD2, each matching 5 bases. This CDR3 is built from 15 residues. Trimming took 0 bases from V and 5 from J, leaving 14 bases between them. Germline CDR1 MNHNS, CDR2 SASEGT. CDR3: CASSEASWGRDEQYF. The CDR3 nucleotides read TGTGCCAGCAGTGAAGCGTCCTGGGGACGGGACGAGCAGTACTTC.

The gene calls are TRBV15 and TRBJ1-1; maybe TRBD1 (5 bases). Per the germline V gene, CDR1 is LNHNV and CDR2 is YYDKDF (reference sequence). V lost 9 bases to trimming and J lost 9 bases, with 14 bases between them. This CDR3 has 11 residues. The chain's CDR3 is CATKERGKAFF. In DNA, the CDR3 is TGTGCCACGAAAGAGCGGGGCAAAGCTTTCTTT.

V usage is TRBV5-1 and J usage is TRBJ2-7, with 12 bases that match TRBD2. The CDR3 is 15 amino acids. V lost 4 bases to trimming and J lost 9 bases; unmatched junction nucleotides: 11. Germline loops: CDR1 SGHRS, CDR2 YFSETQ. The CDR3 nucleotides are TGCGCCAGCAGCCAGGGACTAGCGGGCCCCGGCGGGCAGTACTTC. This encodes CASSQGLAGPGGQYF.

This clone was seen only once. The chain joins TRBV7-9 to TRBJ1-1; D call uncertain. The CDR3 loop spans 13 amino acids. Looked up from germline, CDR1 is SEHNR and CDR2 is FQNEAQ (reference sequence). The V and J ends lost 5 bases and 7 bases respectively, with 14 bases between them. CDR3 sequence: CASSKPAGYEAFF. The CDR3, as DNA: TGTGCCAGCAGCAAACCCGCGGGATATGAAGCTTTCTTT.

This clone was recorded once. In DNA, the CDR3 is TGCGCCAGCAGCCAAGACCTCCTTACAGGGACGACGCAGTATTTT. Translated: CASSQDLLTGTTQYF. The gene calls are TRBV4-3 and TRBJ2-3, with a tentative D call TRBD1 (6 bases). The CDR3 contains 15 residues. The germline V gene has CDR1 LGHNA and CDR2 YSLEER. V was shortened by 0 bases and J by 9 bases, with 16 bases between the two germline ends.

J is TRBJ1-6 and V is TRBV19; the match to TRBD1 covers 9 bases. Germline V gives CDR1 LNHDA, CDR2 SQIVND (reference sequence). Losses at the gene ends were 6 bases for V and 3 bases for J; bases not matched to a gene: 6. The CDR3 totals 16 residues. The CDR3 reads CASSPWGQGYNSPLHF. The CDR3 DNA follows: TGTGCCAGTAGCCCTTGGGGACAGGGCTATAATTCACCCCTCCACTTT.

This chain connects TRBV7-2 to TRBJ1-1; 9 positions agree with TRBD1. With 5 bases clipped from V and 1 base from J, the junction kept 5 bases outside the gene matches. The CDR3 contains 15 residues. CDR1 and CDR2 from the germline V gene are SGHTA and FQGNSA. The CDR3 bases are TGTGCCAGCAGCCCGCGGACAGGGGCGAACACTGAAGCTTTCTTT. It is translated as CASSPRTGANTEAFF.

This clone is a singleton in its sample. This chain joins TRBV7-9 and TRBJ1-1; D remains ambiguous. CDR1 SEHNR and CDR2 FQNEAQ come from the germline V gene (reference sequence). This CDR3 contains 15 residues. V gave up 2 bases and J gave up 3 bases, with 13 bases separating them. This chain's CDR3 is CASSLWGGDDTEAFF. The CDR3 region has the DNA TGTGCCAGCAGCTTATGGGGTGGGGATGACACTGAAGCTTTCTTT. Looking up the rest from reference TRBV7-9 and TRBJ1-1 gives the full variable domain: DTGVSQNPRHKITKRGQNVTFRCDPISEHNRLYWYRQTLGQGPEFLTYFQNEAQLEKSRLLSDRFSAERPKGSFSTLEIQRTEQGDSAMYLCASSLWGGDDTEAFFGQGTRLTVV.

This clone was counted once. J is TRBJ1-2 and V is TRBV14; unclear D gene. Germline V gene lookup returns CDR1 SGHDN and CDR2 FVKESK. The CDR3 spans 18 residues. Trimming left V 7 bases short and J 2 bases short, with 26 bases between. The CDR3: CASTRLKARPGSNYGYTF. The CDR3 nucleotides read TGTGCCAGCACCAGATTGAAAGCGCGCCCGGGGTCGAACTATGGCTACACCTTC.

The chain is built from TRBV7-9 and TRBJ2-5; TRBD1 matches at 7 bases. The CDR3 is 15 amino acids. The V gene's germline CDR1 is SEHNR and CDR2 FQNEAQ (reference sequence). V gave up 4 bases and J gave up 5 bases; unmatched junction bases: 10. The CDR3 loop reads CASSSVTGSLETQYF. The CDR3 nucleotides read TGTGCCAGCAGCTCGGTGACAGGGTCATTGGAGACCCAGTACTTC.

The chain is built from TRBV7-9 and TRBJ2-1, with 10 bases aligning to TRBD2. CDR1 is SEHNR, CDR2 FQNEAQ, per germline (reference sequence). Trimming took 3 bases from V and 8 from J; bases not matched to a gene: 7. The CDR3 loop spans 15 amino acids. CDR3 protein: CASSFMSGGEDEQFF. DNA of the CDR3: TGTGCCAGCAGCTTCATGAGCGGGGGGGAAGATGAGCAGTTCTTC.

CDR3 sequence (DNA): TGTGCCTGGAGTGTACAGGGTGAGCAGTTCTTC. It yields the protein CAWSVQGEQFF. This sequence joins TRBV30 and TRBJ2-1; a weak D match, TRBD1 (6 bases). In germline, CDR1 is GTSNPN, CDR2 SVGIG (reference sequence). The CDR3 extends over 11 amino acids. Trimming removed 0 bases at V and 9 bases at J, with 6 bases between. The full variable domain, with the rest looked up from reference TRBV30 and TRBJ2-1, is SQTIHQWPATLVQPVGSPLSLECTVEGTSNPNLYWYRQAAGRGLQLLFYSVGIGQISSEVPQNLSASRPQDRQFILSSKKLLLSDSGFYLCAWSVQGEQFFGPGTRLTVL.

This sequence joins TRBV18 and TRBJ1-1, with D possibly matching TRBD1 (5 bases). Germline-derived CDR1 and CDR2 are KGHSH and LQKENI. This CDR3 region has 15 residues. Trimming shortened V by 4 bases and J by 6 bases, and 18 bases separated the two germline ends. The CDR3 DNA reads as TGTGCCAGCTCACTCACCGAGATGGGGCGAGCTGAAGCTTTCTTT. Translated, it gives CASSLTEMGRAEAFF.

The DNA of the CDR3 is TGTGCCAGCAGGCCTGACAGGGAGATTAACCATCCGCCCCAGCATTTT. Translation: CASRPDREINHPPQHF. The J gene is TRBJ1-5, the V gene TRBV28; 7 bases match TRBD1. The CDR3 is 16 amino acids. Trimming at V came to 6 bases and at J to 9 bases, leaving 17 bases not matched to a gene. The V gene's germline CDR1 is MDHEN and CDR2 SYDVKM.

This chain uses TRBV4-3 with TRBJ1-1; D gene uncertain. CDR1 and CDR2 from the germline V gene are LGHNA and YSLEER. This CDR3 comprises 18 residues. The V and J ends lost 4 bases and 0 bases respectively, with 21 bases between them. CDR3 loop: CASSPGSGVSRVNTEAFF. For the CDR3, the DNA is TGCGCCAGCAGCCCCGGGTCCGGGGTTTCCCGGGTGAACACTGAAGCTTTCTTT.